The source of this T cell receptor (beta chain) is a study of T cell responses to AZD1222 COVID-19 vaccine. About this clone itself: Its antigen remains unknown.

The method was immunoSEQ multiplex PCR; TCRdb's version includes in-frame clones alone and lacks a portion of them. The table records 200,000 to 250,000 clones, roughly 94% of them present only once. CDR1 and CDR2 from the germline V gene are MDHEN and SYDVKM. CDR3 length: 12 amino acids. Trimming took off 7 bases at V and 11 bases at J, with 15 bases between the two ends. Findings and limits, study-wide: Baseline serostatus was positive in only a handful of AZD1222 recipients. Researchers report vaccine-associated CD4 TCRs spanning spike, with dominance at 160-218 and 743-854. Spike-specific TCR breadth and depth were elevated following two AZD1222 doses. There were mostly white British donors and more females than males, and clonal diversity was possibly underestimated.

The TCR originated in an adult who received the MenACWY meningococcal vaccine as a control. The sequencing used peripheral blood, collected 28 days after the second dose of the MenACWY control vaccine. This chain connects TRBV28 to TRBJ2-1, with D possibly being TRBD2 (6 bases). CDR3 residues: CASTPPRGKQFF. As DNA, the CDR3 is TGTGCCAGCACCCCCCCTCGGGGGAAGCAGTTCTTC.